The source of this T cell receptor (beta chain) is a study of CD8 T cells in Susac syndrome. At the level of the study: Patients with Susac syndrome had blood drawn and were at that point therapy-naive, on corticosteroids, or on intravenous immunoglobulin alone.

Random hexamers were used to reverse transcribe the RNA input (about 0.5 to 1 ug). By means of immunoSEQ multiplex PCR, TCR beta CDR3 spanning 54 Vbeta and 13 Jbeta underwent amplification. TCRdb reanalysed the immunoSEQ multiplex PCR reads using MiXCR and keeps one entry per CDR3 protein. The table includes 120,000 or so distinct CDR3 sequences, around 94% detected once. There are 17 residues in the CDR3. J lost 4 bases, V lost 3 bases, and 8 bases had no gene match. Looked up from germline, CDR1 is SGDLS and CDR2 is YYNGEE. Through negative isolation, CD4+ and CD8+ T cells were obtained, while TEMRA cells were enriched using FACS.

This rearrangement joins TRBV9 to TRBJ2-2; 11 bases are a match to TRBD2. This receptor was taken from a human donor with Susac syndrome. Material for sequencing was CD8+ T cells from PBMCs. CDR3 nucleotide sequence: TGTGCCAGCAGCGCCCGTCTAGCGGGGGGATTCACCGGGGAGCTGTTTTTT. It codes for CASSARLAGGFTGELFF.